Listed here is a single T cell receptor beta chain. This clone has just one count. Its antigen has not been determined. No per-base quality is available; no much larger clone lies one base away. CDR3 length: 14 amino acids, cysteine to phenylalanine. Solely the CDR3 DNA is kept, with 42 bases framed from the first base. CDR1 and CDR2, looked up from the germline V gene, are MNHEY and SVGAGI. The V and J ends are trimmed by 6 bases and 0 bases, leaving 12 bases between them. These data belong to a study of blood T cell repertoires in COVID-19 (dated by TCRdb to between 2020 and 2021). About the investigation overall: ImmuneRACE Cohort 3 recovered participants were defined by two consecutive negative NP/OP PCR tests, healthcare professional clearance, or symptom resolution. Sample metadata almost always included a de-identified subject ID, COVID-19 status, age in years and sex. Where available, HLA class I and class II types were taken from metadata supplied by the sample provider and were not determined by assay-based typing. The repertoires were made available in a free public database intended to serve as a resource for research on the immune response to SARS-CoV-2. The samples were drawn from the first 160 participants of the ongoing ImmuneRACE study and from 1,254 subjects provided by 6 global collaborators. The prospective study material was composed of cDNA or gDNA derived from T cells, B-cell-depleted T cells, or PBMCs. Deeply sampled blood TCRbeta repertoires from subjects exposed to, actively infected with, or recovered from COVID-19 were included in the dataset. Collaborator samples came from the United States, Italy and Spain and covered acute and convalescent phases of COVID-19. Summary of the overall study and its limitations: How much clinical and demographic metadata was included differed by source and by participant, and the metadata was provided uncurated.

TCRbeta CDR3 regions were amplified from genomic DNA by means of the immunoSEQ Assay, a bias-controlled multiplex PCR. The paper's data handling went like this. Within the assay, amplification of reference gene primers was used to estimate how many nucleated cells each sample contained. To quantify the absolute abundance of each unique TCRbeta CDR3 rearrangement, sequence reads were collapsed and filtered. For each sample, productive Simpson clonality was calculated as the square root of Simpson's diversity index across productive rearrangements. TCRdb limited this immuneACCESS table to in-frame rearrangements with V and J called. A share of clones is missing; checked studies link under half to unresolved V genes, and the rest is unexplained. V and J calls and clone size are those listed in that table; D and trimming were worked out from the DNA. Present in this sample are under 300,000 clones, around 90% of which were seen just once. 2% to 2.5% of the sample comes from the top ten.

Enrolling through a virtual design, the prospective study's participants ranged in age from roughly 18 to 95 years and lived across 24 United States geographic areas. In the prospective study, cohorts were assigned on the basis of participant-reported clinical history obtained from a screening survey and a study questionnaire. In the prospective study, mobile phlebotomists collected whole blood, serum and a nasopharyngeal or oropharyngeal swab from each participant. Over a 2-month period, participants in the prospective study had the option of providing additional blood draws and questionnaires. Before DNA extraction, blood samples from the prospective study were shipped at room temperature or frozen.

Sequencing was done on a sample of PBMCs or T cells enriched from blood (not recorded which). This TCR came from an older woman in a cohort exposed to, infected with or recovered from COVID-19 (not recorded which). The V and J segments used are TRBV6-5 and TRBJ2-7; possibly the D gene is TRBD1, per 5 matching bases. The DNA sequence is given as TGTGCCAGCAGGGCAGGGTTGAGCTCCTACGAGCAGTACTTC. Its translation is CASRAGLSSYEQYF.